This T cell receptor (beta chain) is drawn from a study of a mutant IDH1 vaccine in newly diagnosed glioma. Time point in this sample: baseline, week 1 (first vaccination visit). The treatment is: pre-vaccination baseline after standard-of-care therapy. Astrocytomas that were new, WHO grade 3 or 4, IDH1-mutant and ATRX-lost were present in the donors. CDR1 and CDR2 from the germline V gene are SGHTA and FQGNSA. This CDR3 contains 15 residues. V lost 1 base to trimming and J lost 0 bases; unmatched junction nucleotides: 3. Data came from immunoSEQ multiplex PCR; TCRdb stores just in-frame clones and leaves some out. Counted here are about 38,000 clones, around 90% occurring once; the ten biggest clones make up 18%.

The clonotype was recovered from a man aged 18 to 30 with glioma. The V call is TRBV7-2, the J call TRBJ2-7, with TRBD1 identical over 7 bases. The sample consisted of PBMCs, taken from a glioma patient treated with radiotherapy, temozolomide or both. In nucleotides, the CDR3 is TGTGCCAGCAGCTTAGAGGGGACAGCCTCCTACGAGCAGTACTTC. Its translation: CASSLEGTASYEQYF.